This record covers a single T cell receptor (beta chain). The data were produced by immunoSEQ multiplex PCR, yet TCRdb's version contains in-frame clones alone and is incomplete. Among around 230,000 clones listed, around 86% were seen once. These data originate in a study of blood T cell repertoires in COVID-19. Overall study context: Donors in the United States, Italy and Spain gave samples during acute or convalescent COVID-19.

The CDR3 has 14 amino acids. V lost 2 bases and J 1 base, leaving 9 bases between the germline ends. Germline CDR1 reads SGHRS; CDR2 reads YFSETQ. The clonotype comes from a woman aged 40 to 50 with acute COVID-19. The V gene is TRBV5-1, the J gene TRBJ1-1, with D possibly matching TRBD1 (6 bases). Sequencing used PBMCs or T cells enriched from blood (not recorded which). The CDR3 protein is CASSFGTRNTEAFF. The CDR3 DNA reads TGCGCCAGCAGCTTCGGGACACGGAACACTGAAGCTTTCTTT.